This is a list of T cell receptor beta chains from one sample in a study of blood T cell repertoires in COVID-19. Profiling relied on immunoSEQ multiplex PCR, and the TCRdb table lists in-frame clones only, not all of them. Of 200,000 to 300,000 clones detected, roughly 85% appear once; the ten largest clones hold around 3.5%. Sequenced: PBMCs or T cells enriched from blood (not recorded which). The origin of the receptors is a woman in her 40s who had been exposed to COVID-19. Each CDR3 is given with its conserved first and last residue. D genes are given only for firm matches. Clone size is not always given. Where it is, it says once, few, many or a class for expanded clones.

TRBD1 | - | TRBJ1-6 | TRBV28 | CASSPDRWDSLVSPLHF | TGTGCCAGCAGTCCCGACCGGTGGGACAGCCTGGTTTCACCCCTCCACTTT
- | - | TRBJ2-2 | TRBV2 | CASSELLNTGELFF | TGTGCCAGCAGTGAACTGCTAAACACCGGGGAGCTGTTTTTT
TRBD1 | - | TRBJ1-1 | TRBV4-1 | CASSHPRGQEVNAEAFF | TGCGCCAGCAGCCACCCGAGGGGACAGGAGGTGAACGCTGAAGCTTTCTTT
TRBD1 | few | TRBJ2-7 | TRBV6-5 | CASRRDRPSYEQYF | TGTGCCAGCCGCCGGGACAGGCCATCCTACGAGCAGTACTTC
- | - | TRBJ2-6 | TRBV9 | CASSVGGANVLTF | TGTGCCAGCAGCGTGGGCGGGGCCAACGTCCTGACTTTC
TRBD1 | few | TRBJ1-6 | TRBV19 | CASSMDRGQRSPLHF | TGTGCCAGTAGTATGGACAGGGGGCAACGTTCACCCCTCCACTTT
- | - | TRBJ2-3 | TRBV6-5 | CASTRTRPGDTQYF | TGTGCCAGCACCAGAACACGCCCCGGGGATACGCAGTATTTT
- | - | TRBJ1-2 | TRBV19 | CASTVRGQQRGYTF | TGTGCCAGTACTGTGAGAGGGCAGCAACGTGGCTACACCTTC
- | - | TRBJ1-1 | TRBV28 | CASSPGGAGNTEAFF | TGTGCCAGCAGTCCCGGGGGGGCCGGGAACACTGAAGCTTTCTTT
- | - | TRBJ2-3 | TRBV18 | CASSPLEKDTQYF | TGTGCCAGCTCCCCCCTCGAGAAAGATACGCAGTATTTT
- | - | TRBJ2-4 | TRBV28 | CASSPGGRGNIQYF | TGTGCCAGCAGTCCTGGGGGGAGGGGGAACATTCAGTACTTC
- | medium-sized | TRBJ2-3 | TRBV18 | CASSGTEGSTDTQYF | TGTGCCAGCTCAGGGACGGAGGGTAGCACAGATACGCAGTATTTT
- | once | TRBJ2-7 | TRBV6-5 | CASSYRRGYEQYF | TGTGCCAGCAGTTACCGCAGGGGCTACGAGCAGTACTTC
- | - | TRBJ2-2 | TRBV6-5 | CASSYSGQSNTGELFF | TGTGCCAGCAGTTACTCGGGCCAATCGAACACCGGGGAGCTGTTTTTT
- | - | TRBJ1-6 | TRBV13 | CASSLVFAGRTRSPLHF | TGTGCCAGCAGCTTAGTCTTCGCGGGCAGGACTAGGTCACCCCTCCACTTT
- | - | TRBJ1-4 | TRBV21-1 | CASSAAGPGFELCEKLFF | TGTGCCAGCAGCGCAGCAGGGCCTGGGTTTGAGCTTTGTGAAAAACTGTTTTTT
- | - | TRBJ2-1 | TRBV9 | CASSGLQGSYNEQFF | TGTGCCAGCAGCGGACTACAGGGATCCTACAATGAGCAGTTCTTC
TRBD1 | - | TRBJ1-6 | TRBV7-9 | CASSYHTGGNSPLHF | TGTGCCAGCAGCTACCATACAGGGGGGAATTCACCCCTCCACTTT
- | - | TRBJ1-3 | TRBV11-1 | CASSREYSGNTIYF | TGTGCCAGCAGTCGGGAGTACTCTGGAAACACCATATATTTT
TRBD1 | few | TRBJ1-2 | TRBV3-1/TRBV3-2 | CASSQGGGQGRHYGYTF | TGTGCCAGCAGCCAAGGTGGGGGACAGGGACGACACTATGGCTACACCTTC
- | - | TRBJ2-3 | TRBV7-9 | CASSLGQSDTQYF | TGTGCCAGCAGCTTAGGGCAGTCAGATACGCAGTATTTT
- | - | TRBJ1-3 | TRBV7-8 | CASSLVSGTGGNTIYF | TGTGCCAGCAGCTTAGTATCTGGAACGGGAGGAAACACCATATATTTT
- | - | TRBJ2-5 | TRBV28 | CASSSGVLQTQYF | TGTGCCAGCAGTTCAGGGGTTCTACAGACCCAGTACTTC
- | - | TRBJ2-1 | TRBV2 | CASSAGNRNEQFF | TGTGCCAGCAGTGCGGGGAACCGGAATGAGCAGTTCTTC
TRBD1 | - | TRBJ1-4 | TRBV2 | CASRGIWDRQSATNEKLFF | TGTGCCAGCAGGGGTATCTGGGACAGGCAAAGTGCAACTAATGAAAAACTGTTTTTT
TRBD1 | - | TRBJ1-2 | TRBV7-2 | CASKDREYGYIF | TGTGCCAGCAAAGACAGGGAGTATGGCTACATCTTC
TRBD2 | - | TRBJ2-1 | TRBV11-1 | CASSPGLADHNEQFF | TGTGCCAGCAGCCCGGGACTAGCGGATCACAATGAGCAGTTCTTC
TRBD2 | - | TRBJ2-3 | TRBV5-5 | CASRGGTAVNTQYF | TGTGCCAGCCGGGGGGGCACGGCCGTCAATACGCAGTATTTT
- | few | TRBJ1-1 | TRBV20-1 | CGQRGNTEAFF | TGCGGTCAGCGGGGGAACACTGAAGCTTTCTTT